These T cell receptor beta chains were read from a single sample in a study of beta chain features in type 1 diabetes. TCRdb keeps only in-frame clones here, not all; method: immunoSEQ multiplex PCR. The sample includes around 500,000 clones, 30% of them seen just once. Sequenced material: naive CD4+ T cells from blood. Source of these receptors: a man aged 18 to 29 in good health. Both conserved end residues are part of each CDR3. D genes are given only for firm matches. Expanded clones get a size class; other rows say once, few or many, or leave the size out.

-,-,11,TRBJ1-5,TRBV30,CAWSLNQPQHF,TGTGCCTGGAGTCTAAATCAGCCCCAGCATTTT
-,few,15,TRBJ2-6,TRBV4-3,CASSPGISGANVLTF,TGCGCCAGCAGCCCGGGAATCTCTGGGGCCAACGTCCTGACTTTC
-,-,14,TRBJ2-7,TRBV28,CASAPPSRVGEQYF,TGTGCCAGCGCCCCCCCTAGCCGGGTAGGTGAGCAGTACTTC
TRBD1,-,13,TRBJ2-6,TRBV29-1,CSVQGAGANVLTF,TGCAGCGTCCAGGGGGCGGGGGCCAACGTCCTGACTTTC
-,-,13,TRBJ2-5,TRBV19,CASSIDSQETQYF,TGTGCCAGTAGTATCGACAGTCAAGAGACCCAGTACTTC
TRBD2,-,15,TRBJ2-7,TRBV30,CAWNRGQREGYEQYF,TGTGCCTGGAACCGCGGCCAGCGGGAGGGCTACGAGCAGTACTTC
-,-,13,TRBJ2-1,TRBV7-2,CASSPASGREQFF,TGTGCCAGCAGCCCTGCCTCGGGTCGTGAGCAGTTCTTC
-,-,15,TRBJ2-5,TRBV7-9,CASSLRNEVGETQYF,TGTGCCAGCAGCTTAAGAAACGAGGTAGGGGAGACCCAGTACTTC
-,-,16,TRBJ2-5,TRBV6-5,CASSYSEGSGGETQYF,TGTGCCAGCAGTTACTCGGAGGGATCAGGAGGGGAGACCCAGTACTTC
-,-,14,TRBJ2-4,TRBV10-3,CAISDGTSTNIQYF,TGTGCCATCAGTGATGGGACATCCACGAACATTCAGTACTTC
-,few,11,TRBJ2-7,TRBV6-5,CASVRAYEQYF,TGTGCCAGCGTCCGGGCCTACGAGCAGTACTTC
-,few,13,TRBJ1-5,TRBV30,CAWSVTGNQPQHF,TGTGCCTGGAGTGTAACAGGAAATCAGCCCCAGCATTTT
-,-,14,TRBJ2-5,TRBV29-1,CSVEGNLRRETQYF,TGCAGCGTTGAAGGGAATTTGAGGCGAGAGACCCAGTACTTC
TRBD2,-,15,TRBJ2-7,TRBV5-1,CASSLGLAGTYEQYF,TGCGCCAGCAGCTTGGGACTAGCGGGAACCTACGAGCAGTACTTC
-,-,16,TRBJ2-6,TRBV5-1,CASSLFSLSGANVLTF,TGCGCCAGCAGCTTGTTCAGCCTCTCTGGGGCCAACGTCCTGACTTTC
TRBD2,few,15,TRBJ2-3,TRBV7-2,CATGTSGILTDTQYF,TGTGCCACGGGGACTAGCGGTATACTCACAGATACGCAGTATTTT
-,-,13,TRBJ2-7,TRBV5-1,CASSPDGNYEQYF,TGCGCCAGCAGCCCCGACGGAAACTACGAGCAGTACTTC
-,-,14,TRBJ2-7,TRBV5-6,CASSFSGFGYEQYF,TGTGCCAGCAGCTTTAGTGGCTTCGGCTACGAGCAGTACTTC
TRBD1,few,13,TRBJ2-5,TRBV29-1,CSVPRGGQETQYF,TGCAGCGTCCCCAGAGGGGGACAGGAGACCCAGTACTTC
TRBD1,-,15,TRBJ2-7,TRBV9,CASSAGRDRGYEQYF,TGTGCCAGCAGCGCAGGGCGGGACAGGGGCTACGAGCAGTACTTC
TRBD2,-,15,TRBJ2-1,TRBV19,CASSIATSGRAEQFF,TGTGCCAGTAGTATAGCAACTAGCGGGAGGGCTGAGCAGTTCTTC
-,-,12,TRBJ2-5,TRBV2,CASSTSFGTQYF,TGTGCCAGCAGTACATCCTTTGGAACCCAGTACTTC
-,few,15,TRBJ2-3,TRBV30,CAWTRGASRADTQYF,TGTGCCTGGACCCGAGGGGCTAGCCGAGCCGATACGCAGTATTTT
TRBD1,-,15,TRBJ2-5,TRBV7-2,CASSVGQGYRETQYF,TGTGCCAGCAGCGTCGGACAGGGGTATAGGGAGACCCAGTACTTC
-,few,13,TRBJ2-4,TRBV25-1,CASSEYGENIQYF,TGTGCCAGCAGTGAATATGGGGAAAACATTCAGTACTTC
-,few,14,TRBJ1-5,TRBV2,CASSETRSNQPQHF,TGTGCCAGCAGTGAAACGCGTAGCAATCAGCCCCAGCATTTT
-,few,13,TRBJ2-7,TRBV14,CASSQVENYEQYF,TGTGCCAGCAGCCAAGTCGAGAACTACGAGCAGTACTTC
TRBD2,few,16,TRBJ2-3,TRBV5-1,CASSLAGGSGTDTQYF,TGCGCCAGCAGCTTGGCCGGCGGGAGTGGCACAGATACGCAGTATTTT
TRBD1,-,15,TRBJ2-3,TRBV29-1,CSVAGTGATTDTQYF,TGCAGCGTGGCCGGGACAGGGGCCACCACAGATACGCAGTATTTT
-,few,14,TRBJ2-5,TRBV5-4,CASRFGADQETQYF,TGTGCCAGCAGGTTCGGGGCAGACCAAGAGACCCAGTACTTC
TRBD1,-,15,TRBJ2-1,TRBV18,CASSPTGSSYNEQFF,TGTGCCAGCTCACCGACAGGGAGCTCCTACAATGAGCAGTTCTTC
-,-,14,TRBJ2-1,TRBV5-1,CASSSRPSYNEQFF,TGCGCCAGCAGCTCCCGGCCGTCCTACAATGAGCAGTTCTTC
-,few,11,TRBJ1-5,TRBV29-1,CSVGGNQPQHF,TGCAGCGTTGGCGGCAATCAGCCCCAGCATTTT
TRBD2,-,16,TRBJ2-4,TRBV28,CASSLLAGGTGNIQYF,TGTGCCAGCAGTTTACTCGCGGGAGGCACTGGCAACATTCAGTACTTC
-,-,12,TRBJ2-7,TRBV10-3,CAIKDRNYEQYF,TGTGCCATCAAAGACAGGAACTACGAGCAGTACTTC
TRBD1,few,13,TRBJ2-1,TRBV6-6,CASRPTGGDEQFF,TGTGCCAGCAGGCCCACAGGGGGCGATGAGCAGTTCTTC
TRBD1,few,14,TRBJ2-7,TRBV11-2,CASSELEGGREQYF,TGTGCCAGCAGCGAACTTGAAGGGGGCCGCGAGCAGTACTTC
-,-,12,TRBJ1-2,TRBV4-1,CASSQGLRGYTF,TGCGCCAGCAGCCAAGGCCTCCGGGGCTACACCTTC
-,few,13,TRBJ2-3,TRBV9,CASSVGQSDTQYF,TGTGCCAGCAGCGTTGGACAGTCAGATACGCAGTATTTT
TRBD2,once,15,TRBJ2-7,TRBV14,CASSRSSGRSYEQYF,TGTGCCAGCAGCCGGTCTAGCGGGAGGTCCTACGAGCAGTACTTC
-,-,13,TRBJ1-5,TRBV30,CAWRTESNQPQHF,TGTGCCTGGAGGACAGAAAGCAATCAGCCCCAGCATTTT
-,-,12,TRBJ2-1,TRBV25-1,CASDRGVGEQFF,TGTGCCAGCGATCGCGGGGTCGGGGAGCAGTTCTTC
-,-,14,TRBJ1-4,TRBV15,CATSMGQGGEKLFF,TGTGCCACCAGCATGGGCCAGGGCGGCGAAAAACTGTTTTTT